This T cell receptor beta chain was identified during a study of shared clonotypes between healthy human individuals. On the study more broadly: Participating donors consisted of a couple of women and a few men aged 18 to 49.

Trimming left V 7 bases short and J 8 bases short, with 6 bases between. Germline V gives CDR1 SGHNT, CDR2 YYREEE (reference sequence). This CDR3 region has 9 residues. CD8 cells regarded as naive lacked CD45RO, were positively chosen for CCR7, and omitted terminally differentiated effector memory CD45RA+ cells. Findings of the study overall: The study found lower generation probabilities in non-shared clonotypes than in those shared by all four donors. Generally, naive subsets came out with larger estimated richness than memory subsets.

Concerning this clone: Antigen specificity is unknown.

Clones were read by immunoSEQ multiplex PCR, and TCRdb kept only the in-frame ones, dropping some. This sample carries some 580,000 clones, more than 95% of them seen once, and the ten largest clones take 0.3%. This TCR was recovered from a man aged 25-40 years in good health. The chain recombines TRBV5-4 with TRBJ1-1, with a possible D match to TRBD1 (6 bases). Material for sequencing was naive CD8+ T cells sorted from blood. The CDR3, as DNA: TGTGCCAGCGGACAGGAAGCTTTCTTT. Its translation: CASGQEAFF.